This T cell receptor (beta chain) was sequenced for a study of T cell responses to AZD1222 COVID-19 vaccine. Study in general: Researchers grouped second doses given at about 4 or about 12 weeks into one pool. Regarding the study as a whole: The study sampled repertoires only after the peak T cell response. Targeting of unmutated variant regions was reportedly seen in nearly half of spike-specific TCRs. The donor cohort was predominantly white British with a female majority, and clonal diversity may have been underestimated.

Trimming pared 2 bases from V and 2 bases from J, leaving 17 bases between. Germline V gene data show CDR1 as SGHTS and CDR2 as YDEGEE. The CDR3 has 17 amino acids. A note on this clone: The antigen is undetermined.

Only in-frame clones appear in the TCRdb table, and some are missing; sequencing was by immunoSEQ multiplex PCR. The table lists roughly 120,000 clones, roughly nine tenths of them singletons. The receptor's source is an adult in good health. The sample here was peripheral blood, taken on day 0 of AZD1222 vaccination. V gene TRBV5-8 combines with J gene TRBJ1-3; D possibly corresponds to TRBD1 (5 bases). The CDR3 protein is CASSFRGNRETGNTIYF. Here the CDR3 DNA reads TGTGCCAGCAGCTTTCGGGGGAATAGGGAGACTGGAAACACCATATATTTT.